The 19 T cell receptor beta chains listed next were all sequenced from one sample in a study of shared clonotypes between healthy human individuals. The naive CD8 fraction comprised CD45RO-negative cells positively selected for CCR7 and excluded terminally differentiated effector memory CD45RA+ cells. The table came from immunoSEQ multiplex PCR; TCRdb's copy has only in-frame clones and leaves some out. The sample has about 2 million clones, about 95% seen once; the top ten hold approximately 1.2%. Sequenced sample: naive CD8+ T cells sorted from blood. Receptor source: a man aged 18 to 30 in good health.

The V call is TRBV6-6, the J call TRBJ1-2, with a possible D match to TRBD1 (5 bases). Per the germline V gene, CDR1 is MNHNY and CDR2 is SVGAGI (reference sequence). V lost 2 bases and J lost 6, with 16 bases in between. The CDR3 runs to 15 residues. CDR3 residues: CASSYTAVEGDGYTF. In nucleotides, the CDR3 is TGTGCCAGCAGTTACACGGCGGTCGAAGGGGATGGCTACACCTTC.

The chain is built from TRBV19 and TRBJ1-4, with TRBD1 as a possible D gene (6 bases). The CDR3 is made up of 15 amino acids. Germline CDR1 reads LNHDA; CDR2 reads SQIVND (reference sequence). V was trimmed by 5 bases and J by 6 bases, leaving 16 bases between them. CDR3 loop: CASSFNRAQDEKLFF. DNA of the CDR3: TGTGCCAGTAGTTTTAACAGGGCGCAGGATGAAAAACTGTTTTTT. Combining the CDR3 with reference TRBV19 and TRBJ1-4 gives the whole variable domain DGGITQSPKYLFRKEGQNVTLSCEQNLNHDAMYWYRQDPGQGLRLIYYSQIVNDFQKGDIAEGYSVSREKKESFPLTVTSAQKNPTAFYLCASSFNRAQDEKLFFGSGTQLSVL.

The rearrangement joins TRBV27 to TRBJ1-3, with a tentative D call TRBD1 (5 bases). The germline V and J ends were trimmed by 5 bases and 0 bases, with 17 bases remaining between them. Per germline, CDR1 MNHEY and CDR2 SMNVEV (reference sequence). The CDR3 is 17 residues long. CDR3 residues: CASSPSSGPFSGNTIYF. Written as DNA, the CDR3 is TGTGCCAGCAGTCCCTCATCAGGGCCATTCTCTGGAAACACCATATATTTT.

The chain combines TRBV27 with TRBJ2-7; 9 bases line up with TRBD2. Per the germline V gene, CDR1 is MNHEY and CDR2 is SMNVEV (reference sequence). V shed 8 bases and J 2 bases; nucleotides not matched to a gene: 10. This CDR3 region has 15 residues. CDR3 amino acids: CASFETSGHPYEQYF. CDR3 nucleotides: TGTGCCAGCTTTGAGACTAGCGGACATCCCTACGAGCAGTACTTC.

DNA for the CDR3: TGTGCCTGGAGTGTAGGTTCCGACAATGAGCAGTTCTTC. Translated, it gives CAWSVGSDNEQFF. V gene TRBV30 combines with J gene TRBJ2-1; unclear D gene. The CDR3 runs to 13 residues. Per germline, CDR1 GTSNPN and CDR2 SVGIG (reference sequence). V was clipped by 0 bases and J by 5 bases, with 8 bases between them.

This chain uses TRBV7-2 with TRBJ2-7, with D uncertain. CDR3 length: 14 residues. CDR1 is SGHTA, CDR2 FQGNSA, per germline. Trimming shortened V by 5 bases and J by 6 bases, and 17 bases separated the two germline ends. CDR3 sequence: CASSPDPPVSEQYF. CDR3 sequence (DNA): TGTGCCAGCAGCCCGGACCCGCCTGTCTCCGAGCAGTACTTC.

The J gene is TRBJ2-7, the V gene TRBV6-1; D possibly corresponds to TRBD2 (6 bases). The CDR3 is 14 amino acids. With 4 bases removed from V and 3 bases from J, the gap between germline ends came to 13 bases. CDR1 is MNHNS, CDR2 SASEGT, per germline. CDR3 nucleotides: TGTGCCAGCAGTGCATGGGACGGGAGCTACGAGCAGTACTTC. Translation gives CASSAWDGSYEQYF.

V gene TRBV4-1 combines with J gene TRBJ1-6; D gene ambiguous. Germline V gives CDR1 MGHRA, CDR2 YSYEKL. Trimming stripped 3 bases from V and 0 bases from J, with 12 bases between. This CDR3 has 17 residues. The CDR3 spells CASSQAPISSYNSPLHF. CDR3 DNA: TGCGCCAGCAGCCAGGCACCCATCAGCTCCTATAATTCACCCCTCCACTTT.

The CDR3, as DNA: TGCGCCAGCAGCTTAGGCCAGGGGGTCGTATACGAGCAGTACTTC. Its translation is CASSLGQGVVYEQYF. This rearrangement joins TRBV5-1 to TRBJ2-7, with 7 bases lining up with TRBD1. Germline trimming cut 2 bases from V and 4 bases from J; bases unmatched to any gene: 9. The CDR3 is 15 residues long. The V gene's germline CDR1 is SGHRS and CDR2 YFSETQ.

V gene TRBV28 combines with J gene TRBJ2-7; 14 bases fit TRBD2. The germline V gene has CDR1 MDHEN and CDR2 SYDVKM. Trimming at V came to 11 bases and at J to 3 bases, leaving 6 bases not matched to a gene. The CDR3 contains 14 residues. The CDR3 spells CAVLGTSGGYEQYF. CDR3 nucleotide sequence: TGTGCCGTACTGGGGACTAGCGGGGGCTACGAGCAGTACTTC.

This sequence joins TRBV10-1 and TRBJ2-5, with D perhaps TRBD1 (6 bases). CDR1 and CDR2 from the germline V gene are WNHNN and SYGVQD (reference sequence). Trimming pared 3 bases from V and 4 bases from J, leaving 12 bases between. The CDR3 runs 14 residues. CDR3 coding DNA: TGCGCCAGCAGTGATGGGGGCCCAGCAGAGACCCAGTACTTC. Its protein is CASSDGGPAETQYF.

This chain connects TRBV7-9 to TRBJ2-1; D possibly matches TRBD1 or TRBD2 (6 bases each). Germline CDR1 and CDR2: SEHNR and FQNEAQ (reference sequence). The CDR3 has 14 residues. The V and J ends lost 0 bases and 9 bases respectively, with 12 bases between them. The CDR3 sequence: CASSLAGGHFEQFF. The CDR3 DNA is TGTGCCAGCAGCTTAGCAGGGGGGCACTTTGAGCAGTTCTTC.

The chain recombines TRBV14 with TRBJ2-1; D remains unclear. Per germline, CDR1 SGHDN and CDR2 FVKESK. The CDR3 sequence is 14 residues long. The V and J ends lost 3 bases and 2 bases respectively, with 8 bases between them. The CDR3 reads CASSHWPTYNEQFF. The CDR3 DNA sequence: TGTGCCAGCAGCCATTGGCCTACCTACAATGAGCAGTTCTTC.

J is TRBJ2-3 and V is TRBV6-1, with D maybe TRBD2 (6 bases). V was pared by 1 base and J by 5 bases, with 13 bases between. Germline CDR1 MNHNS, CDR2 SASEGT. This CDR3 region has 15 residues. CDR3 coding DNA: TGTGCCAGCAGTGAAGAACGGCGGGGTTTAGATACGCAGTATTTT. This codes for CASSEERRGLDTQYF.

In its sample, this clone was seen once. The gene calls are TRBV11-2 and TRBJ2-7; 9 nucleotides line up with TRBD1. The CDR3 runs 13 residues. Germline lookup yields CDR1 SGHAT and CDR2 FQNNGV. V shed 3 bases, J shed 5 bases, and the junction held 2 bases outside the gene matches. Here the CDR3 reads CASSFWTGDEQYF. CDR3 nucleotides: TGTGCCAGCAGCTTTTGGACAGGGGACGAGCAGTACTTC.

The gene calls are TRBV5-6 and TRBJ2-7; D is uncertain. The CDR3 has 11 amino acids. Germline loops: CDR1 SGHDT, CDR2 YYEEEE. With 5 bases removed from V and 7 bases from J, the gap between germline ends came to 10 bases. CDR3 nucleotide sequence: TGTGCCAGCAGTATAGACGAAGAGCAGTACTTC. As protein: CASSIDEEQYF.

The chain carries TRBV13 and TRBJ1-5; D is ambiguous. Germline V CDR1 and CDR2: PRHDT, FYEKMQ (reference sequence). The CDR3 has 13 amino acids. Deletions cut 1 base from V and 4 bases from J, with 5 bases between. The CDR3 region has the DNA TGTGCCAGCAGCTTAGACAGTAATCAGCCCCAGCATTTT. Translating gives CASSLDSNQPQHF. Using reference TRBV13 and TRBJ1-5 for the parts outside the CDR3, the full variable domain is AAGVIQSPRHLIKEKRETATLKCYPIPRHDTVYWYQQGPGQDPQFLISFYEKMQSDKGSIPDRFSAQQFSDYHSELNMSSLELGDSALYFCASSLDSNQPQHFGDGTRLSIL.

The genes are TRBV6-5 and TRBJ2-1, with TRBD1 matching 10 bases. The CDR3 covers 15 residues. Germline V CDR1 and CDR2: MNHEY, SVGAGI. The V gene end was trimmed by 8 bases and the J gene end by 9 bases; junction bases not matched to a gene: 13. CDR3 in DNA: TGTGCCAGCGGGTTGTGGACAGGGGGAGGAAGTGAGCAGTTCTTC. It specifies CASGLWTGGGSEQFF.

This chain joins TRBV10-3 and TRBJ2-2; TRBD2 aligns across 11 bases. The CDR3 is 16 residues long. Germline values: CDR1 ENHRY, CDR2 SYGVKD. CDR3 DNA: TGTGCTACGATTAGCACTAGCGGGAGAGACACCGGGGAGCTGTTTTTT. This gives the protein CATISTSGRDTGELFF.